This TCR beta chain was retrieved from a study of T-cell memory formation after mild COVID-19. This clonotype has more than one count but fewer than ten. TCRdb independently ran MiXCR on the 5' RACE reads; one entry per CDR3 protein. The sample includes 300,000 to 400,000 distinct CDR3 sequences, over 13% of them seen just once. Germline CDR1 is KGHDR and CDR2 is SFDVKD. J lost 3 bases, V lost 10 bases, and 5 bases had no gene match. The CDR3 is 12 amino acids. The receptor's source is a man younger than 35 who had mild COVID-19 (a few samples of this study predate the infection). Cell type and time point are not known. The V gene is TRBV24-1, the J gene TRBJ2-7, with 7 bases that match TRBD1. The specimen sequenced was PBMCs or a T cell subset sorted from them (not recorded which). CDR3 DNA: TGTGCCACAGGGGACAGTGACTACGAGCAGTACGTC. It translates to CATGDSDYEQYV.